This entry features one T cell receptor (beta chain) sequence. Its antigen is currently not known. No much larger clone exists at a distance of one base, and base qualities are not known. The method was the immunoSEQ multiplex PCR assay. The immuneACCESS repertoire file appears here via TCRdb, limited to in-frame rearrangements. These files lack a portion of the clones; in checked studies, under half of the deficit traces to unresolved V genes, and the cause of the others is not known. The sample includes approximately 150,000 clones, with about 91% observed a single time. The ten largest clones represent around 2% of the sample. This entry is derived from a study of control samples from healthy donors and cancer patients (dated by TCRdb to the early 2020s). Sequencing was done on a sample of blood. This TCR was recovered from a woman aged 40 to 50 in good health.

The CDR3 protein: CATSSPPAGELFF. The nucleotide sequence reads as follows: TGTGCCACCAGCAGTCCGCCAGCCGGGGAGCTGTTTTTT. This sequence uses TRBV15 and TRBJ2-2, with the D gene call left open. According to the germline V gene (reference sequence), CDR1 reads LNHNV and CDR2 reads YYDKDF. Between the V and J ends, shortened by 3 bases and 6 bases respectively, the junction contains 8 bases. The CDR3 sequence holds 13 residues, the cysteine and phenylalanine included. Here the CDR3 DNA is all that survives: 39 bases in frame from base 1.